This T cell receptor (beta chain) was obtained from a study of control samples from healthy donors and cancer patients. The CDR3 sequence is 14 residues long. V was cut by 5 bases and J by 1 base, with 12 bases left in between. Germline values: CDR1 ENHRY, CDR2 SYGVKD. Generated by immunoSEQ multiplex PCR, the TCRdb table keeps only in-frame clones and is missing some. Of about 180,000 clones listed, roughly 90% are singletons. This chain uses TRBV10-3 with TRBJ2-7; no reliable D call. This receptor was identified in a woman aged 45 to 65 in good health. What was sequenced was blood. The CDR3 reads CAISQFQESYEQYF. CDR3 bases: TGTGCCATCAGTCAATTCCAGGAGTCCTACGAGCAGTACTTC.